The clone carrying this TCR beta chain was observed many times. Its antigen is still unknown. Each cDNA molecule carried a unique molecular identifier. MiXCR was run by TCRdb on the 5' RACE reads, yielding one entry per CDR3 protein. The data contain more than 95,000 distinct CDR3 sequences, roughly 15% of them seen just once; the ten biggest clones take up 1.3%. This specimen comes from a study of early T cells in non-severe SARS-CoV-2 infection. Study at large: Sequencing used unsorted whole-blood bulk RNA, so chains lack pairing.

Notes on the study in general: Comparison of clonotypes with VDJdb favored anti-spike CD8 responses while missing private and CD4 specificities.

Sequences were obtained from whole blood. The receptor was derived from an adult who was a healthcare worker with PCR-confirmed SARS-CoV-2 infection or an uninfected control (not recorded which).

The CDR3 bases are TGTGCCAGCAGCCGCGACCTAGCGGGGTCCACAGATACGCAGTATTTT. It yields the protein CASSRDLAGSTDTQYF. J is TRBJ2-3 and V is TRBV5-4, with 9 nucleotides matching TRBD2. Germline loops: CDR1 SGHNT, CDR2 YYREEE (reference sequence). The V and J ends lost 4 bases and 2 bases, in that order; junction bases with no gene match: 8. The CDR3 has 16 amino acids.